A single sample gave rise to the 28 T cell receptor beta chains below, sequenced in a study of blood T cell repertoires in COVID-19. This table comes from immunoSEQ multiplex PCR, and its TCRdb copy is limited to in-frame clones, with some not included. The sample yields more than 25,000 clones, 68% seen once. Sequenced input: peripheral blood. These receptors came from a human donor in a cohort sampled during active COVID-19.

This sequence joins TRBV19 and TRBJ1-2, with D unclear. This CDR3 has 13 residues. CDR1 is LNHDA and CDR2 is SQIVND in the germline V gene (reference sequence). V lost 6 bases to trimming and J lost 4 bases, with 12 bases between them. For the CDR3, the DNA is TGTGCCAGTAGCACTCGGACTCGCTATGGCTACACCTTC. This sequence encodes CASSTRTRYGYTF.

The sample holds one count of this clone. This chain connects TRBV7-8 to TRBJ2-7; TRBD1 agrees at 11 bases. The germline gives CDR1 SGHVS, CDR2 FQNEAQ. CDR3 length: 15 residues. V lost 4 bases and J lost 2; bases outside the gene matches: 4. This chain's CDR3 is CASSWTGGGTYEQYF. The CDR3, as DNA: TGTGCCAGCAGCTGGACAGGGGGCGGCACCTACGAGCAGTACTTC.

This clone was observed a handful of times. For the CDR3, the DNA is TGTGCTAGTGGTTCGACTCCGGGTACGCAGTATTTT. Its protein is CASGSTPGTQYF. V gene TRBV12-5 combines with J gene TRBJ2-3; D remains unclear. Trimming took off 4 bases at V and 8 bases at J, with 10 bases between the two ends. This CDR3 is 12 amino acids long. Per the germline V gene, CDR1 is LGHNT and CDR2 is FRNRAP.

The chain has TRBV7-2 and TRBJ2-7; a weak D match, TRBD1 (6 bases). Trimming removed 7 bases from V and 0 bases from J, with 16 bases in between. The CDR3 length is 15 residues. CDR1 is SGHTA and CDR2 is FQGNSA in the germline V gene. CDR3 region: CASTYIRDTSYEQYF. The DNA for the CDR3 is TGTGCCAGCACCTACATCCGGGACACCTCCTACGAGCAGTACTTC.

This chain uses TRBV4-3 with TRBJ2-2; 7 bases align to TRBD2. The CDR3 loop spans 17 amino acids. V trimming: 0 bases; J trimming: 9 bases; junction bases outside the gene matches: 13. Germline CDR1 and CDR2: LGHNA and YSLEER. Here the CDR3 reads CASSQEGPSGAVRELFF. As DNA, the CDR3 is TGCGCCAGCAGCCAAGAGGGGCCTAGCGGTGCAGTCCGGGAGCTGTTTTTT.

This chain uses TRBV12-3 or TRBV12-4 with TRBJ2-7; 7 nucleotides agree with TRBD1. Germline trimming cut 3 bases from V and 4 bases from J; bases unmatched to any gene: 3. There are 13 residues in the CDR3. CDR3 coding DNA: TGTGCCAGCAGTTTGGGCAGGGGGTACGAGCAGTACTTC. This encodes CASSLGRGYEQYF.

V usage is TRBV5-4 and J usage is TRBJ2-2, with 15 bases that match TRBD2. J gave up 7 bases and V 4 bases, and 5 bases lay outside the gene matches. The CDR3 spans 16 residues. CDR1 is SGHNT, CDR2 YYREEE, per germline (reference sequence). Here the CDR3 DNA reads TGTGCCAGCAGCCGGGGACTAGCGGGGGGCGGCGGGGAGCTGTTTTTT. Translating gives CASSRGLAGGGGELFF.

The chain recombines TRBV14 with TRBJ1-6, with a possible D match to TRBD1 (5 bases). The germline CDR1 and CDR2 sequences are SGHDN and FVKESK. The germline V and J ends were trimmed by 6 bases and 7 bases, with 13 bases remaining between them. CDR3 length equals 14 residues. The CDR3: CASSHPGLNSPLHF. The CDR3, as DNA: TGTGCCAGCAGTCATCCAGGGTTGAATTCACCCCTCCACTTT. Complete variable domain (other parts from reference TRBV14 and TRBJ1-6): EAGVTQFPSHSVIEKGQTVTLRCDPISGHDNLYWYRRVMGKEIKFLLHFVKESKQDESGMPNNRFLAERTGGTYSTLKVQPAELEDSGVYFCASSHPGLNSPLHFGNGTRLTVT.

This clone has only one observation. The genes are TRBV7-3 and TRBJ2-5; 7 nucleotides line up with TRBD2. This CDR3 has 13 residues. The J segment lost 7 bases and the V segment lost 4 bases, leaving 6 bases of the junction unmatched. Germline lookup yields CDR1 SGHTA and CDR2 FQGTGA. DNA for the CDR3: TGTGCCAGCAGCTCCCTCGGCGGGGGGACCCAGTACTTC. Protein sequence: CASSSLGGGTQYF.

This chain links TRBV6-4 with TRBJ1-5; TRBD1 might be the D (5 bases). The CDR3 totals 15 residues. V shed 4 bases and J shed 1 base, with 11 bases lying between them. Germline V gives CDR1 MRHNA, CDR2 SNTAGT. The CDR3 loop reads CASSVRGKSNQPQHF. The CDR3 region has the DNA TGTGCCAGCAGTGTTAGGGGAAAGAGCAATCAGCCCCAGCATTTT.

This clone has just one count. The chain recombines TRBV7-9 with TRBJ2-1; 14 bases agree with TRBD2. Germline V lookup: CDR1 SEHNR, CDR2 FQNEAQ (reference sequence). Unmatched junction bases numbered 7, after V lost 5 bases and J lost 4 bases. This CDR3 comprises 17 residues. CDR3 in amino acids: CASSTTSGRGVYNEQFF. The CDR3 DNA sequence: TGTGCCAGCAGCACGACTAGCGGGAGGGGTGTGTACAATGAGCAGTTCTTC.

This chain connects TRBV9 to TRBJ2-3; TRBD1 might be the D (6 bases). There are 15 residues in the CDR3. V lost 0 bases to trimming and J lost 5 bases, with 13 bases between them. Germline lookup yields CDR1 SGDLS and CDR2 YYNGEE. Written as DNA, the CDR3 is TGTGCCAGCAGCGTAGCGGTCGGGACACTAGATACGCAGTATTTT. It encodes CASSVAVGTLDTQYF.

The chain links TRBV6-4 to TRBJ2-3, with 10 bases lining up with TRBD1. CDR1 is MRHNA and CDR2 is SNTAGT in the germline V gene. Unmatched junction bases numbered 1, after V lost 5 bases and J lost 5 bases. There are 13 residues in the CDR3. The CDR3 protein is CASSRDRGDTQYF. CDR3 bases: TGTGCCAGCAGTCGGGACAGGGGAGATACGCAGTATTTT.

J is TRBJ2-3 and V is TRBV5-4, with 8 bases identical to TRBD1. Germline lookup yields CDR1 SGHNT and CDR2 YYREEE (reference sequence). This CDR3 region has 16 residues. The J segment lost 3 bases and the V segment lost 0 bases, leaving 6 bases of the junction unmatched. In DNA, the CDR3 is TGTGCCAGCAGCTTGGTCGAGTACAGGGGGACAGATACGCAGTATTTT. Protein product: CASSLVEYRGTDTQYF.

The genes are TRBV12-5 and TRBJ2-1, with D possibly matching TRBD2 (6 bases). CDR1 is LGHNT, CDR2 FRNRAP, per germline. V lost 1 base and J 10 bases, leaving 11 bases between the germline ends. This CDR3 has 13 residues. CDR3 DNA sequence: TGTGCTAGTGGTTTGGGAACTAGCTCGGAGCAGTTCTTC. Its protein is CASGLGTSSEQFF.

The chain employs TRBV2 and TRBJ1-1, with D possibly TRBD1 on 6 matching bases. Trimming cost V 5 bases and J 9 bases, with 10 bases left between them. Per germline, CDR1 SNHLY and CDR2 FYNNEI. The CDR3 totals 11 residues. CDR3 nucleotide sequence: TGTGCCAGCAGTCCTCAGGGGCAAGCTTTCTTT. It encodes CASSPQGQAFF.

This rearrangement joins TRBV18 to TRBJ2-1; 7 nucleotides agree with TRBD2. Germline-derived CDR1 and CDR2 are KGHSH and LQKENI. Losses at the gene ends were 2 bases for V and 10 bases for J; bases not matched to a gene: 8. This CDR3 contains 14 residues. CDR3 nucleotides: TGTGCCAGCTCACCAGGGGGGGTGCAGAGAGAGCAGTTCTTC. This gives the protein CASSPGGVQREQFF.

The V call is TRBV21-1, the J call TRBJ1-1; TRBD1 is the table's D call, not checked against the DNA. TRBV21-1 is a pseudogene. CDR3 size: 16 residues. CDR3 DNA sequence: TGTGCCAGCAGCAAAGCGCGAGTAGGGGAAGACACTGAAGCTTTCTTT. The encoded protein is CASSKARVGEDTEAFF.

The chain links TRBV4-3 to TRBJ2-1; the D gene is possibly TRBD2 (5 bases). Deletions cut 0 bases from V and 5 bases from J, with 11 bases between. In germline, CDR1 is LGHNA, CDR2 YSLEER. This CDR3 has 15 residues. CDR3 nucleotide sequence: TGCGCCAGCAGCCAAGATCACAGCGGCCACAATGAGCAGTTCTTC. The encoded protein is CASSQDHSGHNEQFF.

The chain has TRBV6-5 and TRBJ1-2; D not certain. V lost 6 bases, J lost 3 bases, and 14 bases lay in between. This CDR3 region has 14 residues. Germline V lookup: CDR1 MNHEY, CDR2 SVGAGI. CDR3: CASRVGGGDYGYTF. The CDR3 DNA reads TGTGCCAGCAGGGTCGGAGGCGGCGACTATGGCTACACCTTC.

This sequence joins TRBV5-4 and TRBJ2-2, with D tentatively TRBD2 (6 bases). The germline V gene has CDR1 SGHNT and CDR2 YYREEE (reference sequence). This CDR3 contains 15 residues. Trimming took 3 bases from V and 1 from J, leaving 10 bases between them. CDR3 protein: CASSSGLKNTGELFF. The CDR3 bases are TGTGCCAGCAGCTCGGGACTTAAGAACACCGGGGAGCTGTTTTTT.

In DNA form, the CDR3 reads TGTGCCAGCAGCTTAGAGGGCTGGGGGGACAGTTATCAGCCCCAGCATTTT. Its protein is CASSLEGWGDSYQPQHF. The rearrangement joins TRBV7-2 to TRBJ1-5, with 7 bases aligning to TRBD1. In germline, CDR1 is SGHTA, CDR2 FQGNSA. The V and J ends lost 1 base and 5 bases, in that order; junction bases with no gene match: 11. CDR3 length: 17 amino acids.

The chain uses TRBV12-3 or TRBV12-4 and TRBJ2-7, with 7 bases lining up with TRBD1. The CDR3 is 13 residues long. V gave up 5 bases and J gave up 12 bases; unmatched junction bases: 13. The CDR3 DNA sequence: TGTGCCAGCAGTCCTCGGGACAGTAGCCCTCCGTACTTC. Translating it yields CASSPRDSSPPYF.

V usage is TRBV7-2 and J usage is TRBJ1-4; possible D gene TRBD1, 5 bases. CDR3 length: 14 amino acids. CDR1 is SGHTA, CDR2 FQGNSA, per germline. Trimming shortened V by 1 base and J by 4 bases, and 7 bases separated the two germline ends. The CDR3 reads CASSLGGLNEKLFF. CDR3 DNA sequence: TGTGCCAGCAGCTTAGGGGGACTTAATGAAAAACTGTTTTTT. Combining the CDR3 with reference TRBV7-2 and TRBJ1-4 gives the whole variable domain GAGVSQSPSNKVTEKGKDVELRCDPISGHTALYWYRQSLGQGLEFLIYFQGNSAPDKSGLPSDRFSAERTGGSVSTLTIQRTQQEDSAVYLCASSLGGLNEKLFFGSGTQLSVL.

This clone appeared a few times. This chain uses TRBV15 with TRBJ2-6; D unresolved. CDR1 and CDR2 (germline): LNHNV, YYDKDF (reference sequence). V was shortened by 0 bases and J by 2 bases, with 8 bases between the two germline ends. This CDR3 has 16 residues. CDR3 in DNA: TGTGCCACCAGCAGAGATCTTGCGGCTGGGGCCAACGTCCTGACTTTC. This codes for CATSRDLAAGANVLTF.

There are a few counts of this clone. The J gene is TRBJ2-3, the V gene TRBV19; 11 nucleotides line up with TRBD2. Germline CDR1 reads LNHDA; CDR2 reads SQIVND (reference sequence). V lost 2 bases and J lost 0; bases outside the gene matches: 4. This CDR3 region has 17 residues. In DNA, the CDR3 is TGTGCCAGTAGTATATCCAGGACTAGCGGGAGCACAGATACGCAGTATTTT. Translating gives CASSISRTSGSTDTQYF.

The chain has TRBV15 and TRBJ2-5; TRBD2 agrees at 9 bases. Germline V gene lookup returns CDR1 LNHNV and CDR2 YYDKDF (reference sequence). V shed 2 bases, J shed 5 bases, and the junction held 15 bases outside the gene matches. The CDR3 consists of 18 residues. The CDR3 nucleotides read TGTGCCACCAGCAGATCCAGGGTAGCGGGAGATATGGTGGAGACCCAGTACTTC. Protein: CATSRSRVAGDMVETQYF.

The chain combines TRBV12-3 or TRBV12-4 with TRBJ2-5; D is uncertain. CDR3 size: 13 residues. V was pared by 6 bases and J by 5 bases, with 13 bases between. CDR3 DNA sequence: TGTGCCAGCAGGCGGCAAAGCACGGAGACCCAGTACTTC. Protein product: CASRRQSTETQYF.